This T cell receptor (beta chain) was found in a study of T-cell memory formation after mild COVID-19. Study in general: In these data, TCR clusters were largely donor specific. Notes on the study in general: Clones that shrank (day 15 to 85) were balanced CD4/CD8, whereas later expanders leaned CD4+. Mostly located in CM and EM were contracting CD4+ clones, with contracting CD8+ clones located in EMRA. Certain responding clones were present in pre-infection memory, suggesting participation of cross-reactive memory.

Note on this clonotype: The antigen remains undetermined.

TCRdb independently ran MiXCR on the 5' RACE reads; one entry per CDR3 protein. This sample carries a few hundred thousand distinct CDR3 sequences, roughly 18% of them seen once, and the ten largest clones take about 23%. This receptor was taken from a young man who had mild COVID-19 (a few samples of this study predate the infection). Cell type and time point are not known. Input material: PBMCs or a T cell subset sorted from them (not recorded which).

The CDR3 region is CASSLNRENYGYTF. The CDR3 DNA sequence: TGTGCCAGCAGCTTAAACAGGGAGAACTATGGCTACACCTTC. The chain recombines TRBV7-9 with TRBJ1-2; D is possibly TRBD1 (6 bases). Germline values: CDR1 SEHNR, CDR2 FQNEAQ (reference sequence). The CDR3 loop spans 14 amino acids. Trimming took 2 bases from V and 2 from J, leaving 9 bases between them.